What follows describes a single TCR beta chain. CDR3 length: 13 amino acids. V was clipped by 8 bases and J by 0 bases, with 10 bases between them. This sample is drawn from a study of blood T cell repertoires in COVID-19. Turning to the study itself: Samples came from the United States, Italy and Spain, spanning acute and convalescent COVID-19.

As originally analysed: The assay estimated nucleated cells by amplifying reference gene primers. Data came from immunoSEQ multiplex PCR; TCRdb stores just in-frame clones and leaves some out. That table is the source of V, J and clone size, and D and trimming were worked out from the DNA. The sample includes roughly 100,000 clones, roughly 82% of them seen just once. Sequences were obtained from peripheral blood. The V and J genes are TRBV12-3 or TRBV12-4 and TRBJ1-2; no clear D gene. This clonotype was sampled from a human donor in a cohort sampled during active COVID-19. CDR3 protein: CASSTPPNYGYTF. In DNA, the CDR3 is TGTGCCAGCTCTACGCCCCCTAACTATGGCTACACCTTC.